One and the same sample provided the 5 T cell receptor beta chains below, sequenced in a study of blood T cell repertoires in COVID-19. Some clones are missing from TCRdb's copy, which holds only in-frame ones; the method was immunoSEQ multiplex PCR. The table records a few hundred thousand clones, roughly 86% of them present only once. Source material: peripheral blood. The receptors originated from a woman in her 30s with COVID-19, enrolled during active disease.

This rearrangement joins TRBV15 to TRBJ2-7; 14 positions match TRBD2. The CDR3 has 15 residues. Germline loops: CDR1 LNHNV, CDR2 YYDKDF (reference sequence). The ends lost 5 bases at V and 7 bases at J; junction bases unmatched: 7. This chain's CDR3 is CATSGWTSGRKEQYF. The CDR3 coding sequence is TGTGCCACCAGCGGGTGGACTAGCGGGAGGAAGGAGCAGTACTTC.

The chain carries TRBV29-1 and TRBJ1-1; possibly TRBD1 for D (5 bases). Germline CDR1 and CDR2: SQVTM and ANQGSEA. This CDR3 is 15 amino acids long. V dropped 5 bases and J dropped 1 base, with 17 bases sitting between them. CDR3 region: CSVKDLGTPNTEAFF. CDR3 in DNA: TGCAGCGTTAAGGATCTGGGGACTCCGAACACTGAAGCTTTCTTT.

The J gene is TRBJ1-2, the V gene TRBV5-6; a weak D match, TRBD1 (6 bases). The germline V and J ends were trimmed by 5 bases and 4 bases, with 15 bases remaining between them. CDR3 size: 14 residues. The germline gives CDR1 SGHDT, CDR2 YYEEEE. Here the CDR3 reads CASRGASLGYGYTF. The CDR3 coding sequence is TGTGCCAGCAGGGGGGCGTCTCTGGGCTATGGCTACACCTTC.

The chain employs TRBV7-2 and TRBJ2-1; TRBD2 aligns across 12 bases. Per germline, CDR1 SGHTA and CDR2 FQGNSA. The CDR3 totals 16 residues. The V and J ends lost 5 bases and 5 bases, in that order; junction bases with no gene match: 7. The CDR3 protein is CASSLRLAGEDNEQFF. The CDR3 DNA sequence: TGTGCCAGCAGCCTCAGACTAGCGGGAGAGGACAATGAGCAGTTCTTC.

The J gene is TRBJ2-7, the V gene TRBV7-2; 7 bases match TRBD2. CDR1 is SGHTA, CDR2 FQGNSA, per germline. The CDR3 covers 14 residues. Unmatched junction bases numbered 2, after V lost 0 bases and J lost 3 bases. The CDR3 coding sequence is TGTGCCAGCAGCTTAGCTCTAGCGGACTACGAGCAGTACTTC. Residues: CASSLALADYEQYF.